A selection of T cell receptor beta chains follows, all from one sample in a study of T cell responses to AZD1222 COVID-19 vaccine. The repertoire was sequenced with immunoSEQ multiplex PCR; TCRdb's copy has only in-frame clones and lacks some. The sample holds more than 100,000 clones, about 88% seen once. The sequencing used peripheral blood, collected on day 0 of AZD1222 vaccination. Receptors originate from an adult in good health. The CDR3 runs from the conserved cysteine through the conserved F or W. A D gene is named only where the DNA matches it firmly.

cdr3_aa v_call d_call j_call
CASSPEVNTEAFF TRBV18 - TRBJ1-1
CASSLDSRYHYGYTF TRBV7-9 - TRBJ1-2
CASSASGQGADTQYF TRBV2 TRBD1 TRBJ2-3
CASSGQVELARVETQYF TRBV9 TRBD2 TRBJ2-5
CASSQELQGADTQYF TRBV4-2 TRBD1 TRBJ2-3
CASSHGTGGADTQYF TRBV7-3 TRBD1 TRBJ2-3
CASSRPFGSYEQYF TRBV28 - TRBJ2-7
CASSLTTGGQPQHF TRBV28 TRBD1 TRBJ1-5
CASSPLASSGNTIYF TRBV7-6 - TRBJ1-3
CASSNLQQGETQYF TRBV19 - TRBJ2-5
CASSRTVNYGYTF TRBV5-1 - TRBJ1-2
CASRRDTLNTEAFF TRBV5-8 - TRBJ1-1
CASSLDRTKETQYF TRBV11-2 - TRBJ2-5
CASSGTSGIYNEQFF TRBV11-3 TRBD2 TRBJ2-1
CASSQAASRNYGYTF TRBV4-3 - TRBJ1-2
CASSFQGAQGDTQYF TRBV28 TRBD1 TRBJ2-3
CASSAAGTGNTEAFF TRBV25-1 TRBD1 TRBJ1-1
CASSQVGTGSYEQYF TRBV14 TRBD1 TRBJ2-7
CASSSGGGSNQPQHF TRBV7-2 - TRBJ1-5
CASSVRPRGGNTEAFF TRBV9 - TRBJ1-1
CASSREDSSQTQYF TRBV2 - TRBJ2-3
CASSLAPQVGELFF TRBV7-6 - TRBJ2-2
CATSDPGAPDYEQYF TRBV24-1 - TRBJ2-7
CASSYYALGGRTNNEQFF TRBV7-2 - TRBJ2-1
CASSWGRRGTQYF TRBV11-3 - TRBJ2-5
CASSTLAGEETQYF TRBV19 TRBD2 TRBJ2-5
CASSLGGVGLNYGYTF TRBV5-1 - TRBJ1-2
CASRLLGEEAFF TRBV2 - TRBJ1-1
CASSDFPRWEGEETQYF TRBV7-2 TRBD2 TRBJ2-5
CASSLGGTGPSAFF TRBV7-6 TRBD1 TRBJ1-1
CASSLGPGATNEKLFF TRBV7-2 - TRBJ1-4
CASSFLAGATYEQYF TRBV28 TRBD2 TRBJ2-7
CASTTGTRGFDVEQFF TRBV11-2 TRBD1 TRBJ2-1
CASSFGRTEYF TRBV12-3/TRBV12-4 TRBD2 TRBJ2-3
CASSLRDLGDYGYTF TRBV13 - TRBJ1-2
CASSQGVTGELFF TRBV4-3 - TRBJ2-2
CASSAWTGGDYEQYF TRBV5-1 TRBD1 TRBJ2-7
CASSHRVGGWTNEKLFF TRBV28 TRBD1 TRBJ1-4
CASSLFGDSTEAFF TRBV11-3 - TRBJ1-1
CASSKTGGFYEQYF TRBV19 TRBD1 TRBJ2-7
CASSEAGTGVTEAFF TRBV2 TRBD1 TRBJ1-1
CSVEPDREANVLTF TRBV29-1 TRBD1 TRBJ2-6
CASSRTVSTDTQYF TRBV14 - TRBJ2-3
CASSSPSSYEQYF TRBV5-1 - TRBJ2-7
CASSFQGGGYEQYF TRBV5-4 - TRBJ2-7
CASSLLQGSPGELFF TRBV11-3 - TRBJ2-2
CASSVSSYEQYF TRBV3-1/TRBV3-2 - TRBJ2-7
CASSPGTGSDTQYF TRBV7-2 - TRBJ2-3
CASSPRTGDYEQYF TRBV4-1 TRBD1 TRBJ2-7
CASSLVGSGDTQYF TRBV7-8 - TRBJ2-3
CASSLAVGVMNTEAFF TRBV5-1 - TRBJ1-1
CASSQASQPQHF TRBV3-1/TRBV3-2 - TRBJ1-5
CASSHQRGGGSPLHF TRBV6-5 - TRBJ1-6
CASSFGISNQPQHF TRBV28 - TRBJ1-5
CASRQSRDSGNTIYF TRBV13 - TRBJ1-3
CASSAGGNTEAFF TRBV18 - TRBJ1-1
CARSLSSSGCSAYEQYF TRBV7-5 - TRBJ2-7
CASSPSGAGYNEQFF TRBV28 TRBD2 TRBJ2-1
CASRDTGELFF TRBV2 - TRBJ2-2